The 27 T cell receptor beta chains in this list originate from one sample, sequenced in a study of T cell changes during pregnancy in multiple sclerosis. Assay used: immunoSEQ multiplex PCR; TCRdb lists only in-frame clones, some missing. The repertoire holds tens of thousands of clones, with approximately 91% as singletons. The sample consisted of peripheral blood, taken after pregnancy. The source of these receptors is a female donor with multiple sclerosis, enrolled in a pregnancy study.

The V and J genes are TRBV7-3 and TRBJ1-1; D gene unclear. This CDR3 spans 14 amino acids. The V end was cut by 3 bases, the J end by 0 bases, with 8 bases between. Germline lookup yields CDR1 SGHTA and CDR2 FQGTGA. The DNA of the CDR3 is TGTGCCAGCAGCTTTAAAGCCATGAACACTGAAGCTTTCTTT. This codes for CASSFKAMNTEAFF.

V usage is TRBV5-8 and J usage is TRBJ2-1, with 12 bases fitting TRBD2. The CDR3 is made up of 16 amino acids. CDR1 and CDR2 (germline): SGHTS, YDEGEE. V gave up 4 bases and J gave up 0 bases; unmatched junction bases: 2. The CDR3 DNA follows: TGTGCCAGCAGCAGACTAGCGGGGGACTCCTACAATGAGCAGTTCTTC. Residues: CASSRLAGDSYNEQFF.

J is TRBJ2-2 and V is TRBV30; 14 positions agree with TRBD2. This CDR3 region has 16 residues. Germline values: CDR1 GTSNPN, CDR2 SVGIG (reference sequence). V shed 5 bases, J shed 4 bases, and the junction held 6 bases outside the gene matches. CDR3: CAWANGLAGGTGELFF. The CDR3 bases are TGTGCCTGGGCTAACGGACTAGCGGGGGGCACCGGGGAGCTGTTTTTT.

V gene TRBV5-6 combines with J gene TRBJ1-2; D gene uncertain. Per the germline V gene, CDR1 is SGHDT and CDR2 is YYEEEE. Trimming pared 0 bases from V and 9 bases from J, leaving 12 bases between. This CDR3 comprises 13 residues. CDR3 sequence: CASSLGRMSSYTF. CDR3 DNA sequence: TGTGCCAGCAGCTTGGGCAGGATGAGTAGCTACACCTTC.

This sequence joins TRBV2 and TRBJ2-3; a weak D match, TRBD2 (6 bases). This CDR3 is 14 amino acids long. With 6 bases removed from V and 0 bases from J, the gap between germline ends came to 10 bases. Per germline, CDR1 SNHLY and CDR2 FYNNEI. CDR3 DNA: TGTGCCAGCAGAGGGGACTCGAGCACAGATACGCAGTATTTT. As protein: CASRGDSSTDTQYF.

The chain employs TRBV6-4 and TRBJ2-1, with D possibly TRBD2 on 5 matching bases. This CDR3 is 12 amino acids long. Trimming pared 10 bases from V and 6 bases from J, leaving 13 bases between. The germline CDR1 and CDR2 sequences are MRHNA and SNTAGT. The DNA of the CDR3 is TGTGCCAAGATGGAGGAGCCCAATGAGCAGTTCTTC. Amino acids: CAKMEEPNEQFF.

This clone is a singleton in its sample. The V gene is TRBV6-6, the J gene TRBJ1-4; D remains ambiguous. Trimming took 5 bases from V and 2 from J, leaving 9 bases between them. Per germline, CDR1 MNHNY and CDR2 SVGAGI (reference sequence). This CDR3 contains 14 residues. The CDR3 region has the DNA TGTGCCAGCAGTGGGAGAACGACTAATGAAAAACTGTTTTTT. It encodes CASSGRTTNEKLFF.

V gene TRBV6-1 combines with J gene TRBJ2-6, with a possible D match to TRBD2 (5 bases). Germline V lookup: CDR1 MNHNS, CDR2 SASEGT. The ends were cut back, 2 bases at V and 1 base at J, with 6 bases in the middle. There are 15 residues in the CDR3. CDR3 sequence: CASSERGSGANVLTF. The CDR3 DNA reads TGTGCCAGCAGTGAAAGAGGGTCTGGGGCCAACGTCCTGACTTTC.

The chain combines TRBV2 with TRBJ2-5; 8 bases line up with TRBD2. The CDR3 length is 13 residues. The J segment lost 5 bases and the V segment lost 4 bases, leaving 3 bases of the junction unmatched. Germline V gene data show CDR1 as SNHLY and CDR2 as FYNNEI. The CDR3 sequence is CASSAGGRETQYF. CDR3 bases: TGTGCCAGCAGTGCGGGGGGGCGGGAGACCCAGTACTTC.

This clone was seen once. The chain uses TRBV5-5 and TRBJ1-4; D is perhaps TRBD1 (5 bases). V was shortened by 3 bases and J by 0 bases, with 12 bases between the two germline ends. CDR1 SGHKS and CDR2 YYEKEE come from the germline V gene (reference sequence). The CDR3 contains 16 residues. The CDR3 DNA reads as TGTGCCAGCAGCTGGCGGGCGGGGGCAACTAATGAAAAACTGTTTTTT. Protein: CASSWRAGATNEKLFF.

The rearrangement uses TRBV30 and TRBJ2-1; a weak D match, TRBD2 (7 bases). V lost 2 bases to trimming and J lost 9 bases, with 11 bases between them. This CDR3 comprises 12 residues. Germline values: CDR1 GTSNPN, CDR2 SVGIG (reference sequence). The CDR3 protein is CAWSLGGGEQFF. CDR3 coding DNA: TGTGCCTGGAGTCTAGGGGGGGGTGAGCAGTTCTTC.

The chain links TRBV7-3 to TRBJ1-2; D unclear. V lost 3 bases and J lost 4, with 9 bases in between. CDR1 and CDR2 from the germline V gene are SGHTA and FQGTGA. This CDR3 region has 13 residues. The CDR3 DNA sequence: TGTGCCAGCAGCTTTCCAGGAGGCTATGGCTACACCTTC. Translation gives CASSFPGGYGYTF.

The V call is TRBV28, the J call TRBJ1-5; no firm D call. The CDR3 runs 14 residues. Between the trimmed V and J ends, which lost 6 bases and 0 bases, there was a span of 9 bases. Per the germline V gene, CDR1 is MDHEN and CDR2 is SYDVKM. The CDR3 DNA sequence: TGTGCCAGCAGGGACTTTCATAGCAATCAGCCCCAGCATTTT. It yields the protein CASRDFHSNQPQHF.

CDR3 region: CASSPGRVESNEQFF. The CDR3 DNA reads TGCGCCAGCAGCCCAGGGAGGGTTGAATCCAATGAGCAGTTCTTC. The chain has TRBV4-1 and TRBJ2-1; the match to TRBD2 covers 7 bases. V was clipped by 4 bases and J by 6 bases; unmatched bases: 9. CDR3 size: 15 residues. In germline, CDR1 is MGHRA, CDR2 YSYEKL.

This rearrangement joins TRBV11-3 to TRBJ2-6; possible D gene TRBD1, 6 bases. The CDR3 spans 15 residues. Germline V lookup: CDR1 SGHNT, CDR2 YENEEA. The V end lost 3 bases, the J end lost 2 bases, and 8 bases lay between the germline ends. The CDR3 nucleotides read TGTGCCAGCAGCTTGACAGGACCTGGGGCCAACGTCCTGACTTTC. Translation: CASSLTGPGANVLTF.

This clone was seen only once. The chain uses TRBV5-6 and TRBJ1-6, with a possible D match to TRBD1 (5 bases). V shed 4 bases and J shed 8 bases, with 19 bases lying between them. Germline V gives CDR1 SGHDT, CDR2 YYEEEE. The CDR3 length is 16 residues. Here the CDR3 reads CASSPPGGFKDSPLHF. The CDR3 DNA is TGTGCCAGCAGCCCGCCCGGGGGTTTTAAGGATTCACCCCTCCACTTT.

V usage is TRBV6-5 and J usage is TRBJ1-6; D unclear. Deletions cut 0 bases from V and 7 bases from J, with 7 bases between. CDR3 length: 14 amino acids. CDR1 and CDR2 (germline): MNHEY, SVGAGI. CDR3 DNA sequence: TGTGCCAGCAGTTACTCGAACCGGAATTCACCCCTCCACTTT. Protein sequence: CASSYSNRNSPLHF.

This chain joins TRBV6-1 and TRBJ2-6, with D possibly being TRBD1 (5 bases). V was pared by 8 bases and J by 4 bases, with 12 bases between. CDR1 is MNHNS and CDR2 is SASEGT in the germline V gene. This CDR3 has 14 residues. The CDR3: CASRVGVGANVLTF. CDR3 sequence (DNA): TGTGCCAGCCGAGTAGGGGTCGGGGCCAACGTCCTGACTTTC.

The V and J genes are TRBV11-2 and TRBJ1-2; no reliable D call. Trimming shortened V by 4 bases and J by 7 bases, and 10 bases separated the two germline ends. CDR1 SGHAT and CDR2 FQNNGV come from the germline V gene. The CDR3 consists of 12 residues. CDR3 bases: TGTGCCAGCAGCTGGGAGTCTCGTGGCTACACCTTC. As protein: CASSWESRGYTF. The whole variable domain, remainder taken from reference TRBV11-2 and TRBJ1-2, is EAGVAQSPRYKIIEKRQSVAFWCNPISGHATLYWYQQILGQGPKLLIQFQNNGVVDDSQLPKDRFSAERLKGVDSTLKIQPAKLEDSAVYLCASSWESRGYTFGSGTRLTVV.

This chain links TRBV30 with TRBJ2-3, with TRBD2 as a possible D gene (5 bases). This CDR3 contains 12 residues. V was clipped by 6 bases and J by 0 bases, with 7 bases between them. Per germline, CDR1 GTSNPN and CDR2 SVGIG (reference sequence). This chain's CDR3 is CACRTSTDTQYF. As DNA, the CDR3 is TGTGCCTGTCGGACTAGCACAGATACGCAGTATTTT.

V gene TRBV6-5 combines with J gene TRBJ2-2, with TRBD2 matching over 11 bases. Losses at the gene ends were 1 base for V and 6 bases for J; bases not matched to a gene: 4. Germline values: CDR1 MNHEY, CDR2 SVGAGI. The CDR3 contains 16 residues. CDR3 protein: CASSYFSGGDSGELFF. In DNA form, the CDR3 reads TGTGCCAGCAGTTACTTTAGCGGGGGGGATTCCGGGGAGCTGTTTTTT.

The chain has TRBV28 and TRBJ2-7; maybe TRBD1 (6 bases). Trimming shortened V by 8 bases and J by 4 bases, and 15 bases separated the two germline ends. The length of the CDR3 is 13 residues. CDR1 is MDHEN, CDR2 SYDVKM, per germline. The CDR3 DNA sequence: TGTGCCAGCCACAGGGTCAGTGAGTACGAGCAGTACTTC. Residues: CASHRVSEYEQYF. Combining the CDR3 with reference TRBV28 and TRBJ2-7 gives the whole variable domain DVKVTQSSRYLVKRTGEKVFLECVQDMDHENMFWYRQDPGLGLRLIYFSYDVKMKEKGDIPEGYSVSREKKERFSLILESASTNQTSMYLCASHRVSEYEQYFGPGTRLTVT.

The chain links TRBV28 to TRBJ2-7, with D maybe TRBD2 (5 bases). This CDR3 contains 12 residues. CDR1 and CDR2 (germline): MDHEN, SYDVKM. Trimming cost V 3 bases and J 3 bases, with 6 bases left between them. CDR3: CASSFEGYEQYF. In DNA form, the CDR3 reads TGTGCCAGCAGTTTCGAGGGCTACGAGCAGTACTTC.

The table lists this clone with a count of one. The chain combines TRBV7-9 with TRBJ2-2; D unresolved. Trimming removed 3 bases at V and 8 bases at J, with 16 bases between. CDR1 and CDR2 from the germline V gene are SEHNR and FQNEAQ (reference sequence). This CDR3 region has 15 residues. The CDR3 reads CASSFGTSFGGELFF. CDR3 nucleotides: TGTGCCAGCAGCTTCGGCACCTCCTTCGGGGGGGAGCTGTTTTTT.

The chain links TRBV5-1 to TRBJ2-5; 7 bases map to TRBD2. This CDR3 is built from 15 residues. V shed 0 bases and J 5 bases; nucleotides not matched to a gene: 7. The germline V gene has CDR1 SGHRS and CDR2 YFSETQ. The CDR3 DNA follows: TGCGCCAGCAGCTTGGGCCTCGCGGGGGTGGAGACCCAGTACTTC. Protein sequence: CASSLGLAGVETQYF. Together with reference TRBV5-1 and TRBJ2-5, the CDR3 gives the full variable domain: KAGVTQTPRYLIKTRGQQVTLSCSPISGHRSVSWYQQTPGQGLQFLFEYFSETQRNKGNFPGRFSGRQFSNSRSEMNVSTLELGDSALYLCASSLGLAGVETQYFGPGTRLLVL.

This sequence joins TRBV18 and TRBJ2-2; D is unresolved. Per germline, CDR1 KGHSH and CDR2 LQKENI. The CDR3 consists of 13 residues. Trimming took 6 bases from V and 0 from J, leaving 5 bases between them. CDR3 region: CASSATNTGELFF. CDR3 coding DNA: TGTGCCAGCTCGGCCACGAACACCGGGGAGCTGTTTTTT.

The V and J genes are TRBV7-9 and TRBJ1-4; D is perhaps TRBD1 (5 bases). The CDR3 is 14 residues long. Trimming removed 4 bases from V and 6 bases from J, with 12 bases in between. CDR1 and CDR2 (germline): SEHNR, FQNEAQ (reference sequence). CDR3 loop: CASSSAWGDEKLFF. CDR3 in DNA: TGTGCCAGCAGCTCAGCCTGGGGGGATGAAAAACTGTTTTTT.